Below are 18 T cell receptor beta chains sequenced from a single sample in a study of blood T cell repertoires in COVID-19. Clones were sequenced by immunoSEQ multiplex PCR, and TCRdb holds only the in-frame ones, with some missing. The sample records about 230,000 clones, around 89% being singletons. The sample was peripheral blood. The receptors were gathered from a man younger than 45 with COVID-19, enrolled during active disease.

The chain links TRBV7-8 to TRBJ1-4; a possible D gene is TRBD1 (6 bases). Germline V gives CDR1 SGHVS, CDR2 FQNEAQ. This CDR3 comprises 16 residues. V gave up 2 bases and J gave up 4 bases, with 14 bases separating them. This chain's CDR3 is CASSLIWGRGNEKLFF. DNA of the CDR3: TGTGCCAGCAGCTTAATTTGGGGCAGGGGTAATGAAAAACTGTTTTTT.

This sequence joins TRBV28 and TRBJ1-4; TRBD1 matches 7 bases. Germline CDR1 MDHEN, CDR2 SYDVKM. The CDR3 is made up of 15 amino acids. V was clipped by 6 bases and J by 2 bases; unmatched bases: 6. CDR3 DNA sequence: TGTGCCAGCAGGGTACAGGGGCGCACTAATGAAAAACTGTTTTTT. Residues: CASRVQGRTNEKLFF.

The CDR3 DNA sequence: TGTGCCATAATCGCAGGGGACTCCTATAATTCACCCCTCCACTTT. It encodes CAIIAGDSYNSPLHF. This rearrangement joins TRBV6-5 to TRBJ1-6; possibly TRBD1 for D (6 bases). The germline V gene encodes CDR1 MNHEY and CDR2 SVGAGI. V was trimmed by 10 bases and J by 0 bases, leaving 13 bases between them. This CDR3 has 15 amino acids.

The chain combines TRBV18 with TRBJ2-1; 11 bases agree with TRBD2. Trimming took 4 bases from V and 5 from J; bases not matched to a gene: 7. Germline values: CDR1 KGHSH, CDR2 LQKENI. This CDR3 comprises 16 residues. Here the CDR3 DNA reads TGTGCCAGCTCACGCTCTAGCGGGGGGTTAAACAATGAGCAGTTCTTC. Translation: CASSRSSGGLNNEQFF.

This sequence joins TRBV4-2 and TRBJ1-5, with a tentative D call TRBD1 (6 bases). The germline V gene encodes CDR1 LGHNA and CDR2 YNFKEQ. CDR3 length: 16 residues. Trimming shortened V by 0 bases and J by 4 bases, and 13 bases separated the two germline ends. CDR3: CASSQELGARNQPQHF. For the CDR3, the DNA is TGTGCCAGCAGCCAAGAATTGGGGGCACGTAATCAGCCCCAGCATTTT.

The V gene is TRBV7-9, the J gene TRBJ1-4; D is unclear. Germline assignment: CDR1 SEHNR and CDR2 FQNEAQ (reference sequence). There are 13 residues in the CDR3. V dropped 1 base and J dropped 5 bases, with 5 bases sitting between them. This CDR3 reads CASSLGGNEKLFF. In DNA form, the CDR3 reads TGTGCCAGCAGCTTAGGAGGGAATGAAAAACTGTTTTTT.

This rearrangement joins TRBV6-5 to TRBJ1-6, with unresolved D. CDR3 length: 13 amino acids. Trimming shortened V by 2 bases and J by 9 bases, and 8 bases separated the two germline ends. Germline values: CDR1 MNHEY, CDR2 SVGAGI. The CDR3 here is CASSYLGVSPLHF. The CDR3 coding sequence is TGTGCCAGCAGTTACCTGGGAGTTTCACCCCTCCACTTT.

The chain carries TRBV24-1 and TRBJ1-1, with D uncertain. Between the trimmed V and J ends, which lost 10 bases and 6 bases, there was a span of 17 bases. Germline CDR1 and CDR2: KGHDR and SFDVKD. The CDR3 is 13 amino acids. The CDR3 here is CATQTQVYPEAFF. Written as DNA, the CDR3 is TGTGCCACTCAAACTCAGGTATACCCTGAAGCTTTCTTT.

This CDR3 is CASSARQEMGPAFF. The CDR3 bases are TGTGCCAGCAGCGCACGACAGGAGATGGGCCCAGCTTTCTTT. V is TRBV9 and J is TRBJ1-1, with D perhaps TRBD1 (6 bases). The germline V and J ends were trimmed by 3 bases and 10 bases, with 19 bases remaining between them. In germline, CDR1 is SGDLS, CDR2 YYNGEE. The CDR3 covers 14 residues.

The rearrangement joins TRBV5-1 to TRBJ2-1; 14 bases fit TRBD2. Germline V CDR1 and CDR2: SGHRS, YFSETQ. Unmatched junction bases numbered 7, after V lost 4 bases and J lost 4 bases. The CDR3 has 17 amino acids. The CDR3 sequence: CASSQGLAGGGYNEQFF. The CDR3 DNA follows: TGCGCCAGCAGCCAAGGACTAGCGGGAGGTGGTTACAATGAGCAGTTCTTC.

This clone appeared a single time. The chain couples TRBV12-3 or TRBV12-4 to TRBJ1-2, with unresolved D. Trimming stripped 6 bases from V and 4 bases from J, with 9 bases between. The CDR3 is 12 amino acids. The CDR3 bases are TGTGCCAGCAGCCCTGAGGTCTATGGCTACACCTTC. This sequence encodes CASSPEVYGYTF.

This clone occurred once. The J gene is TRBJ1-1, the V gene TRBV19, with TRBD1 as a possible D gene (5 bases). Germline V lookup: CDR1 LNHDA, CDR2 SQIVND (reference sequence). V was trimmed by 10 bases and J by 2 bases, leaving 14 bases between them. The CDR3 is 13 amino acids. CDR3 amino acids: CATSWGGNTEAFF. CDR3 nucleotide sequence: TGTGCCACCTCATGGGGCGGAAACACTGAAGCTTTCTTT.

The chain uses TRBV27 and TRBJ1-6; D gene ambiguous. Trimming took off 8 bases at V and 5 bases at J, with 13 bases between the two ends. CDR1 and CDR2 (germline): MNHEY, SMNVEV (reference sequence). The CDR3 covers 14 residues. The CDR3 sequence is CASRSLRDNSPLHF. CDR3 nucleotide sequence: TGTGCCAGCCGATCACTACGGGATAATTCACCCCTCCACTTT.

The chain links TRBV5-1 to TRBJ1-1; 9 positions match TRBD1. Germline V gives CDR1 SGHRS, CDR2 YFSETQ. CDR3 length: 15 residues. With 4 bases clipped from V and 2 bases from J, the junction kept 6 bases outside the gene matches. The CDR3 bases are TGCGCCAGCAGCCCGTGGACAGGGGCAAACACTGAAGCTTTCTTT. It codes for CASSPWTGANTEAFF.

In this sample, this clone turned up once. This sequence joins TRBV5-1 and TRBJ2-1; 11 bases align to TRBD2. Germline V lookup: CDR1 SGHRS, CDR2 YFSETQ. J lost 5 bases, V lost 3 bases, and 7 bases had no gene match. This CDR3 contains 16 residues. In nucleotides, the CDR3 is TGCGCCAGCAGCTCTTTAGCGGGAGGGCCGAACAATGAGCAGTTCTTC. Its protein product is CASSSLAGGPNNEQFF.

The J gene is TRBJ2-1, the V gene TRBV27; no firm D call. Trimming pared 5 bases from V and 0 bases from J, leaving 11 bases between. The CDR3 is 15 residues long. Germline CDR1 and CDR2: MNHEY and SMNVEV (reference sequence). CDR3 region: CASSPDISSYNEQFF. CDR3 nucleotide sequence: TGTGCCAGCAGTCCCGACATAAGCTCCTACAATGAGCAGTTCTTC.

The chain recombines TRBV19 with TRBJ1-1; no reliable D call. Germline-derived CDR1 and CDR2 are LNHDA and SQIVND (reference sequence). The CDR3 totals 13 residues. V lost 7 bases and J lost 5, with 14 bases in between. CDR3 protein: CASTPGLGTEAFF. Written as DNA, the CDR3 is TGTGCCAGTACCCCCGGACTAGGGACTGAAGCTTTCTTT.

CDR3 nucleotide sequence: TGTGCCAGCTCACCGACATTGAACACCGGGGAGCTGTTTTTT. Translated: CASSPTLNTGELFF. V usage is TRBV18 and J usage is TRBJ2-2; no reliable D call. The CDR3 has 14 amino acids. Trimming pared 3 bases from V and 1 base from J, leaving 6 bases between. Germline loops: CDR1 KGHSH, CDR2 LQKENI.